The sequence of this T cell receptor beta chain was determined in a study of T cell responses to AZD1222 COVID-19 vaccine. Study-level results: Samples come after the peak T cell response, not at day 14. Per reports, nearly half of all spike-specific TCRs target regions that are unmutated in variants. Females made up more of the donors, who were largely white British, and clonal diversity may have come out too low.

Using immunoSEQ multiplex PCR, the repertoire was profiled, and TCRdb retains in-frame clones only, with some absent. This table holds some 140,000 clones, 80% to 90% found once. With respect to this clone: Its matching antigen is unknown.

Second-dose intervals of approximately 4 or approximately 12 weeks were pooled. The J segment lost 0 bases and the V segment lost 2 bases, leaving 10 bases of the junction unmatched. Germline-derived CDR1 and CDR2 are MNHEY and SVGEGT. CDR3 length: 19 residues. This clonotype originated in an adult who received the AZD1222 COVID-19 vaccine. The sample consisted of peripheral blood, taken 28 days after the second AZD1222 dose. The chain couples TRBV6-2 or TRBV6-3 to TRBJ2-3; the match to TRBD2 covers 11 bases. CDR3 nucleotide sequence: TGTGCCAGCAGTTACCTCGGGCTAGCGGGGGGCTCTAGCACAGATACGCAGTATTTT. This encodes CASSYLGLAGGSSTDTQYF.